This TCR beta chain was profiled in a study of monozygotic twins with cystic fibrosis. General observations from the study: In 13 of 16 pairs, V gene usage was closest to the co-twin's. Monozygotic CF twin pairs shared significantly more nucleotide-identical clonotypes than unrelated CF individuals did. Shared CDR3 numbers were not associated with age, concordance or severity. Low clonality (median roughly 0.0099) suggested a mostly naive repertoire.

Clones were read by immunoSEQ multiplex PCR, and TCRdb kept only the in-frame ones, dropping some. The sample holds about 17,000 clones; about 96% are singletons and the top ten take about 0.6%. As regards this clone: Its antigen is currently unknown.

Trimming pared 5 bases from V and 1 base from J, leaving 9 bases between. CDR3 length: 13 amino acids. The germline CDR1 and CDR2 sequences are SGHRS and YFSETQ. The sample comprised blood. The chain couples TRBV5-1 to TRBJ1-1; D may be TRBD1 (5 bases). The sequence came from a girl aged 2 to 10 with cystic fibrosis. The DNA of the CDR3 is TGCGCCAGCAGTCTCCAGGGGAACACTGAAGCTTTCTTT. This translates into CASSLQGNTEAFF. Drawing the rest from reference TRBV5-1 and TRBJ1-1, the complete variable domain is KAGVTQTPRYLIKTRGQQVTLSCSPISGHRSVSWYQQTPGQGLQFLFEYFSETQRNKGNFPGRFSGRQFSNSRSEMNVSTLELGDSALYLCASSLQGNTEAFFGQGTRLTVV.